Shown below are 19 T cell receptor beta chains from a single sample sequenced in a study of CD8 T cells in Susac syndrome. An input of 0.5 to 1 ug of RNA was subjected to reverse transcription using random hexamers. TCRdb itself ran the immunoSEQ multiplex PCR reads through MiXCR, one entry per CDR3 protein. Of hundreds of thousands of distinct CDR3 sequences in the sample, 80% to 95% are singletons; the top ten hold 0.1% to 0.15%. The sample consisted of CD8+ T cells from PBMCs. These receptors were taken from a human donor with multiple sclerosis.

This clonotype was observed a handful of times. V is TRBV12-3 or TRBV12-4 and J is TRBJ2-5; D unresolved. V lost 3 bases and J 3 bases, leaving 2 bases between the germline ends. This CDR3 contains 11 residues. The CDR3 DNA reads as TGTGCCAGCAGTTTCGAAGAGACCCAGTACTTC. This translates into CASSFEETQYF.

The chain links TRBV11-2 to TRBJ2-7; D is unresolved. The CDR3 has 15 residues. The germline V gene has CDR1 SGHAT and CDR2 FQNNGV. V was shortened by 5 bases and J by 0 bases, with 14 bases between the two germline ends. The CDR3, as DNA: TGTGCCAGCAGCCCCGGTAGCCACAGCTCCTACGAGCAGTACTTC. This codes for CASSPGSHSSYEQYF.

The chain uses TRBV29-1 and TRBJ2-1; 8 bases align to TRBD2. The junction had 1 base not matched to a gene; V was cut back by 0 bases and J by 3 bases. The CDR3 length is 14 residues. Germline CDR1 and CDR2: SQVTM and ANQGSEA. CDR3 in amino acids: CSVEELADYNEQFF. The CDR3 nucleotides are TGCAGCGTTGAAGAACTAGCGGACTACAATGAGCAGTTCTTC.

The chain combines TRBV7-9 with TRBJ1-2; the match to TRBD1 covers 10 bases. This CDR3 is 16 amino acids long. The V segment lost 4 bases and the J segment 5 bases; nucleotides outside the gene matches: 10. Germline V gene data show CDR1 as SEHNR and CDR2 as FQNEAQ (reference sequence). CDR3 coding DNA: TGTGCCAGCAGCTATGAACCGGGACAGGGGACTTATGGCTACACCTTC. It is translated as CASSYEPGQGTYGYTF.

The chain is built from TRBV7-3 and TRBJ2-2; a weak D match, TRBD2 (5 bases). The CDR3 has 12 residues. Germline CDR1 reads SGHTA; CDR2 reads FQGTGA. Trimming removed 0 bases from V and 11 bases from J, with 7 bases in between. CDR3 nucleotide sequence: TGTGCCAGCAGCTTAACAGGGAGCGAGCTGTTTTTT. This sequence encodes CASSLTGSELFF.

This clonotype was detected only a few times. CDR3 DNA: TGTGCCAGCAGCCAACGGGACAGGGGGTCGGAGACCCAGTACTTC. Residues: CASSQRDRGSETQYF. The chain carries TRBV7-6 and TRBJ2-5; TRBD1 aligns across 11 bases. J was trimmed by 5 bases and V by 5 bases; bases with no gene match: 7. CDR3 size: 15 residues. Germline CDR1 is SGHVS and CDR2 is FNYEAQ.

This chain joins TRBV5-4 and TRBJ1-1; no reliable D call. The CDR3 sequence is 11 residues long. The germline V gene has CDR1 SGHNT and CDR2 YYREEE (reference sequence). V gave up 1 base and J gave up 11 bases, with 9 bases separating them. This chain's CDR3 is CASSLQGLAFF. CDR3 sequence (DNA): TGTGCCAGCAGCTTGCAAGGACTGGCTTTCTTT. The whole variable domain, remainder taken from reference TRBV5-4 and TRBJ1-1, is ETGVTQSPTHLIKTRGQQVTLRCSSQSGHNTVSWYQQALGQGPQFIFQYYREEENGRGNFPPRFSGLQFPNYSSELNVNALELDDSALYLCASSLQGLAFFGQGTRLTVV.

The chain couples TRBV9 to TRBJ1-2; 9 bases agree with TRBD1. With V trimmed by 7 bases and J by 3 bases, 4 bases remained unmatched. CDR1 is SGDLS and CDR2 is YYNGEE in the germline V gene. The CDR3 loop spans 13 amino acids. The chain's CDR3 is CASRDREDYGYTF. The CDR3 bases are TGTGCCAGCCGGGACAGGGAAGACTATGGCTACACCTTC.

The chain couples TRBV7-9 to TRBJ2-7; D is perhaps TRBD1 or TRBD2 (5 bases each). The CDR3 spans 12 residues. CDR1 and CDR2 from the germline V gene are SEHNR and FQNEAQ (reference sequence). V was pared by 6 bases and J by 5 bases, with 11 bases between. CDR3 nucleotides: TGTGCCAGCAGGGGGGTTAAAAACGAGCAGTACTTC. Translated: CASRGVKNEQYF.

This clonotype has only one observation. The chain has TRBV7-9 and TRBJ2-3, with a possible D match to TRBD1 (6 bases). The ends were cut back, 3 bases at V and 2 bases at J, with 12 bases in the middle. CDR1 and CDR2 from the germline V gene are SEHNR and FQNEAQ (reference sequence). This CDR3 comprises 15 residues. CDR3 bases: TGTGCCAGCAGCTTTATGACAGGCCTCACAGATACGCAGTATTTT. Encoded protein: CASSFMTGLTDTQYF.

The chain links TRBV9 to TRBJ1-2; 7 bases line up with TRBD1. J gave up 8 bases and V 4 bases, and 8 bases lay outside the gene matches. This CDR3 comprises 13 residues. From germline, CDR1 is SGDLS and CDR2 YYNGEE. The CDR3 sequence is CASSPGEGAGYTF. As DNA, the CDR3 is TGTGCCAGCAGCCCAGGCGAGGGGGCGGGCTACACCTTC.

The chain uses TRBV2 and TRBJ2-6; D is perhaps TRBD2 (6 bases). Germline V gives CDR1 SNHLY, CDR2 FYNNEI. V was pared by 4 bases and J by 0 bases, with 13 bases between. CDR3 length: 17 residues. CDR3 sequence reads: CASSGGLQRSGANVLTF. DNA of the CDR3: TGTGCCAGCAGTGGGGGACTCCAGCGCTCTGGGGCCAACGTCCTGACTTTC.

The V and J genes are TRBV6-6 and TRBJ2-1; 11 bases match TRBD1. V was clipped by 4 bases and J by 4 bases; unmatched bases: 6. CDR3 length: 16 amino acids. CDR1 and CDR2 (germline): MNHNY, SVGAGI (reference sequence). CDR3 in amino acids: CASSFPGTGGYNEQFF. CDR3 nucleotides: TGTGCCAGCAGTTTCCCCGGGACAGGGGGATACAATGAGCAGTTCTTC.

The chain carries TRBV2 and TRBJ1-1; 11 bases align to TRBD1. The CDR3 runs to 13 residues. Germline CDR1 and CDR2: SNHLY and FYNNEI. J was trimmed by 6 bases and V by 11 bases; bases with no gene match: 8. As DNA, the CDR3 is TGTGCCTCGGGACAGGGGGTTGCCCCTGAAGCTTTCTTT. Protein product: CASGQGVAPEAFF.

The rearrangement joins TRBV20-1 to TRBJ2-5; tentative D call: TRBD1 (5 bases). CDR1 DFQATT and CDR2 SNEGSKA come from the germline V gene (reference sequence). Between the trimmed V and J ends, which lost 0 bases and 2 bases, there was a span of 10 bases. There are 14 residues in the CDR3. CDR3 loop: CSARDRQGQETQYF. The DNA for the CDR3 is TGCAGTGCTAGAGATCGGCAGGGTCAAGAGACCCAGTACTTC.

V and J are TRBV7-2 and TRBJ2-3; 7 nucleotides match TRBD2. CDR1 and CDR2 (germline): SGHTA, FQGNSA. This CDR3 is built from 16 residues. V trimming: 1 base; J trimming: 2 bases; junction bases outside the gene matches: 6. The CDR3 nucleotides read TGTGCCAGCAGCTTAGGGGGGGGGAGCCCCACAGATACGCAGTATTTT. This encodes CASSLGGGSPTDTQYF.

This clonotype was seen more than once but under ten times. The chain links TRBV7-9 to TRBJ2-7; possibly TRBD2 for D (5 bases). Germline CDR1 SEHNR, CDR2 FQNEAQ (reference sequence). V was trimmed by 8 bases and J by 0 bases, leaving 11 bases between them. This CDR3 has 13 residues. The CDR3 protein is CASSPGGSYEQYF. DNA for the CDR3: TGTGCCAGCTCACCCGGAGGCTCCTACGAGCAGTACTTC.

The count of this clonotype is one. This chain links TRBV27 with TRBJ2-7; 7 bases align to TRBD1. Looked up from germline, CDR1 is MNHEY and CDR2 is SMNVEV (reference sequence). V was clipped by 3 bases and J by 5 bases; unmatched bases: 13. There are 16 residues in the CDR3. CDR3 DNA sequence: TGTGCCAGCAGTTTGACGGAACAGGGGTTAACGCACGAGCAGTACTTC. Protein: CASSLTEQGLTHEQYF.

J is TRBJ1-6 and V is TRBV18, with 7 bases identical to TRBD1. Per the germline V gene, CDR1 is KGHSH and CDR2 is LQKENI. The length of the CDR3 is 17 residues. V shed 3 bases, J shed 9 bases, and the junction held 14 bases outside the gene matches. Here the CDR3 reads CASSPSRQGEFGSPLHF. CDR3 in DNA: TGTGCCAGCTCACCCTCGCGACAGGGTGAGTTCGGTTCACCCCTCCACTTT.